The T cell receptor beta chain under discussion was sequenced for a study of blood T cell repertoires in COVID-19. Original data processing: Estimation of nucleated cell counts was performed using reference gene primer amplification. Repertoires were generated with immunoSEQ multiplex PCR, while TCRdb's copy carries only in-frame clones and drops some. V and J calls and clone size are as listed in that table; D and trimming were resolved from the DNA. This table holds roughly 270,000 clones, roughly 80% found once. Sequenced sample: PBMCs or T cells enriched from blood (not recorded which). The receptor comes from a man aged 40-50 years who had been exposed to COVID-19.

For the CDR3, the DNA is TGTGCCAGCAGCTTAGATCCAGGGGGGAACACTGAAGCTTTCTTT. Amino acids: CASSLDPGGNTEAFF. The rearrangement joins TRBV11-3 to TRBJ1-1; TRBD1 matches at 7 bases. Trimming removed 0 bases from V and 1 base from J; junction bases left unmatched: 2. Germline CDR1 reads SGHNT; CDR2 reads YENEEA. This CDR3 is built from 15 residues.